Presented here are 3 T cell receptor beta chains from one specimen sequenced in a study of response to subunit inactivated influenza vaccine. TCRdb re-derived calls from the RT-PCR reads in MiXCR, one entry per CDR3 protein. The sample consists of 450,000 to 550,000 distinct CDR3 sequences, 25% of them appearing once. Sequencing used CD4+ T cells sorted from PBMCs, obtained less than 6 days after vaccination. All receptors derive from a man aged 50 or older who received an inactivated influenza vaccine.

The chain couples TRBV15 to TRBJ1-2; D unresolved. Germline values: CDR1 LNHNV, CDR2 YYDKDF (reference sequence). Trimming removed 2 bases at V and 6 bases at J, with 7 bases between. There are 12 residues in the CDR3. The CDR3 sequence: CATSRSYDGYTF. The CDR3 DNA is TGTGCCACCAGCAGAAGTTATGATGGCTACACCTTC.

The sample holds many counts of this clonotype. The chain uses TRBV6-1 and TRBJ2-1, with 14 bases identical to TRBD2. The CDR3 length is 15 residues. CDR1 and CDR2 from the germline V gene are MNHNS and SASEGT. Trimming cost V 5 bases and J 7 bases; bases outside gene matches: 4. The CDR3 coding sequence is TGTGCCAGCAGTCCTTGGACTAGCGGGAGGAATGAGCAGTTCTTC. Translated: CASSPWTSGRNEQFF.

This CDR3 is CAISDRPSATSTDTQYF. CDR3 DNA: TGTGCCATCAGTGATAGGCCTAGCGCAACTAGCACAGATACGCAGTATTTT. This chain connects TRBV10-3 to TRBJ2-3, with a tentative D call TRBD2 (6 bases). The V end was cut by 3 bases, the J end by 0 bases, with 16 bases between. Germline V gene data show CDR1 as ENHRY and CDR2 as SYGVKD. This CDR3 is 17 amino acids long.